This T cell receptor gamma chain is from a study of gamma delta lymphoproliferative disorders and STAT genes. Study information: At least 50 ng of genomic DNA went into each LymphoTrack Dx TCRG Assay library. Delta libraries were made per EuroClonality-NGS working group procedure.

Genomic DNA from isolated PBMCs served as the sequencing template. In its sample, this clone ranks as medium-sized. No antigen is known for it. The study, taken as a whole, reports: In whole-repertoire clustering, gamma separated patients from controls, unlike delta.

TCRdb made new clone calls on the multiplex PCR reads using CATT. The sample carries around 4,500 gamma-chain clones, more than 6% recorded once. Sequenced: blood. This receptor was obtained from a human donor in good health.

The chain's CDR3 is CATWDGANYKKLF. The CDR3 DNA reads as TGTGCCACCTGGGACGGGGCCAATTATAAGAAACTCTTT. The chain is built from TRGV2 and TRGJ1 or TRGJ2. As TCRdb names no J gene, one was assigned here on the basis of a DNA match to germline. This CDR3 comprises 13 residues. Germline V gives CDR1 EGSNGY, CDR2 YDSYNSKV. Trimming took 0 bases from V and 5 from J; bases not matched to a gene: 4.